This entry lists 13 T cell receptor beta chains sequenced from one sample in a study of response to subunit inactivated influenza vaccine. Each CDR3 protein gets one entry after TCRdb re-called the RT-PCR reads with MiXCR. In the table there are roughly 550,000 distinct CDR3 sequences, roughly 23% of which are singletons. These data were likewise used in another study, on T cells expressing NK-cell markers. As that study records: In generating TCR beta cDNA, 5'RACE template switching with UMIs was used.

The material sequenced was CD4+ T cells sorted from PBMCs, taken less than 13 days after vaccination. The receptors here all came from a man aged 45-65 years who received an inactivated influenza vaccine.

The rearrangement links TRBV5-6 to TRBJ2-7; no definite D call. The germline V and J ends were trimmed by 4 bases and 0 bases, with 11 bases remaining between them. Germline CDR1 and CDR2: SGHDT and YYEEEE. CDR3 size: 14 residues. CDR3 amino acids: CASSPYPDSYEQYF. The CDR3 nucleotides read TGTGCCAGCAGCCCCTACCCGGACTCCTACGAGCAGTACTTC.

This clonotype has a handful of counts. The chain links TRBV29-1 to TRBJ1-4; 8 bases agree with TRBD1. The V gene end was trimmed by 7 bases and the J gene end by 4 bases; junction bases not matched to a gene: 5. The CDR3 is 13 amino acids. Germline CDR1 SQVTM, CDR2 ANQGSEA. This CDR3 reads CSARTGLNEKLFF. CDR3 DNA sequence: TGCAGCGCTAGGACAGGGCTTAATGAAAAACTGTTTTTT.

The table lists this clonotype with a few counts. V and J are TRBV12-3 or TRBV12-4 and TRBJ2-1, with 8 positions matching TRBD2. The CDR3 length is 18 residues. J was trimmed by 0 bases and V by 0 bases; bases with no gene match: 7. Here the CDR3 DNA reads TGTGCCAGCAGTTTAGCAGGGGATCTAGCGGGCTCCTACAATGAGCAGTTCTTC. This gives the protein CASSLAGDLAGSYNEQFF.

This CDR3 is CASSLMLGGSYEQYF. DNA for the CDR3: TGTGCCAGCAGCTTAATGTTAGGGGGATCCTACGAGCAGTACTTC. The genes are TRBV7-2 and TRBJ2-7, with D possibly TRBD1 on 6 matching bases. Germline loops: CDR1 SGHTA, CDR2 FQGNSA. V was clipped by 2 bases and J by 1 base, with 12 bases between them. This CDR3 has 15 amino acids.

This clonotype was detected many times. The J gene is TRBJ1-1, the V gene TRBV28; D is unclear. V was pared by 5 bases and J by 6 bases, with 10 bases between. The CDR3 runs 12 residues. Germline V gene data show CDR1 as MDHEN and CDR2 as SYDVKM. CDR3 sequence (DNA): TGTGCCAGCAGTAGCCGGCACGCTGAAGCTTTCTTT. Encoded protein: CASSSRHAEAFF.

The rearrangement links TRBV10-3 to TRBJ2-1, with TRBD2 matching over 11 bases. Trimming removed 9 bases from V and 7 bases from J; junction bases left unmatched: 2. CDR1 is ENHRY, CDR2 SYGVKD, per germline. This CDR3 contains 12 residues. The CDR3 sequence: CAISGRVNEQFF. The CDR3 DNA reads as TGTGCCATTAGCGGGAGGGTAAATGAGCAGTTCTTC.

This chain uses TRBV3-1 with TRBJ2-4, with 8 bases fitting TRBD2. V gave up 0 bases and J gave up 3 bases; unmatched junction bases: 7. Looked up from germline, CDR1 is LGHDT and CDR2 is YNNKEL (reference sequence). This CDR3 has 17 amino acids. In nucleotides, the CDR3 is TGTGCCAGCAGCCAAGATCGCCCGGGGGGGTACAAAAACATTCAGTACTTC. Residues: CASSQDRPGGYKNIQYF.

In its sample, this clonotype was seen a few times. CDR3 nucleotide sequence: TGTGCCAGCAGCAAAGCTGGATCCGAGGGGCAGTTCTTC. Amino acid sequence: CASSKAGSEGQFF. This chain joins TRBV21-1 and TRBJ2-1; the listed D gene, TRBD2, was not tested against the DNA. TRBV21-1 is described as a pseudogene. The CDR3 is 13 residues long.

This clonotype has ten or more counts. The CDR3 nucleotides read TGTGCCAGCAGCCACCCGGGACAGGGAGAGACTGAAGCTTTCTTT. Amino acid sequence: CASSHPGQGETEAFF. V gene TRBV3-1 combines with J gene TRBJ1-1, with 9 bases identical to TRBD1. The CDR3 spans 15 residues. CDR1 is LGHDT, CDR2 YNNKEL, per germline (reference sequence). The V and J ends lost 3 bases and 5 bases, in that order; junction bases with no gene match: 7.

V is TRBV6-2 or TRBV6-3 and J is TRBJ2-1, with 15 bases that match TRBD2. The CDR3 is 15 residues long. Looked up from germline, CDR1 is MNHEY and CDR2 is SVGEGT. J was trimmed by 9 bases and V by 1 base; bases with no gene match: 1. The CDR3 region is CASSYWTSGRGEQFF. CDR3 in DNA: TGTGCCAGCAGTTACTGGACTAGCGGGAGGGGTGAGCAGTTCTTC.

V is TRBV7-2 and J is TRBJ1-4, with D hard to call. CDR3 length equals 11 residues. V lost 5 bases to trimming and J lost 11 bases, with 9 bases between them. Germline V gives CDR1 SGHTA, CDR2 FQGNSA. CDR3 amino acids: CASSQAGKLFF. DNA of the CDR3: TGTGCCAGCAGCCAGGCGGGGAAACTGTTTTTT.

This sequence joins TRBV6-1 and TRBJ2-1, with D perhaps TRBD2 (5 bases). Trimming took 2 bases from V and 6 from J, leaving 14 bases between them. CDR1 and CDR2 from the germline V gene are MNHNS and SASEGT. This CDR3 region has 15 residues. CDR3 nucleotide sequence: TGTGCCAGCAGTGAAACGGCTAGCCGAGGCAATGAGCAGTTCTTC. Translating it yields CASSETASRGNEQFF.

The genes are TRBV20-1 and TRBJ1-5, with D possibly TRBD1 on 6 matching bases. Trimming took 7 bases from V and 0 from J, leaving 19 bases between them. Germline CDR1 reads DFQATT; CDR2 reads SNEGSKA (reference sequence). The CDR3 loop spans 16 amino acids. The CDR3 is CSGLAGGHYSNQPQHF. CDR3 coding DNA: TGCAGTGGGCTTGCCGGGGGCCACTATAGCAATCAGCCCCAGCATTTT.